Listed here are 12 T cell receptor beta chains from one sample, sequenced in a study of blood T cell repertoires in COVID-19. TCRdb keeps only in-frame clones here, not all; method: immunoSEQ multiplex PCR. There are around 260,000 clones in the sample; 75% to 90% occur only once, and about 1.6% lies in the top ten. Material: peripheral blood. The receptors stem from a woman between 40 and 50 years old who had recovered from COVID-19.

V usage is TRBV7-3 and J usage is TRBJ2-2; D unresolved. Trimming removed 5 bases at V and 4 bases at J, with 8 bases between. The CDR3 loop spans 13 amino acids. Germline CDR1 and CDR2: SGHTA and FQGTGA. The CDR3 reads CASSVAPTGELFF. The CDR3 DNA sequence: TGTGCCAGCAGCGTAGCCCCCACCGGGGAGCTGTTTTTT.

This clone turned up a few times. The chain uses TRBV18 and TRBJ2-2, with 10 bases that match TRBD1. Germline V gene lookup returns CDR1 KGHSH and CDR2 LQKENI. The CDR3 runs to 18 residues. V was clipped by 2 bases and J by 1 base; unmatched bases: 7. As DNA, the CDR3 is TGTGCCAGCTCACCAATGACAGGGGGCGATTTGAACACCGGGGAGCTGTTTTTT. Translation gives CASSPMTGGDLNTGELFF.

The chain recombines TRBV27 with TRBJ1-4, with 7 positions matching TRBD1. Germline V gene sequence: CDR1 MNHEY, CDR2 SMNVEV (reference sequence). Trimming took 6 bases from V and 7 from J; bases not matched to a gene: 5. CDR3 size: 13 residues. The CDR3 DNA sequence: TGTGCCAGCAGACCCGGGACAGTTGAAAAACTGTTTTTT. This translates into CASRPGTVEKLFF.

The chain employs TRBV2 and TRBJ1-1; 7 bases fit TRBD1. Trimming cost V 5 bases and J 4 bases; bases outside gene matches: 4. CDR3 length: 13 amino acids. CDR1 and CDR2 (germline): SNHLY, FYNNEI. The CDR3 nucleotides are TGTGCCAGCAGTCAACAGGGGATCACTGAAGCTTTCTTT. Amino acids: CASSQQGITEAFF.

The gene calls are TRBV10-3 and TRBJ1-1; weak D call: TRBD1 (5 bases). This CDR3 contains 13 residues. Germline CDR1 reads ENHRY; CDR2 reads SYGVKD. The V and J ends lost 10 bases and 3 bases respectively, with 15 bases between them. CDR3 protein: CATTSGGDTEAFF. The CDR3 DNA reads as TGTGCCACTACGTCGGGGGGTGACACTGAAGCTTTCTTT.

V and J are TRBV2 and TRBJ1-6; no firm D call. The length of the CDR3 is 17 residues. Germline assignment: CDR1 SNHLY and CDR2 FYNNEI. The V end was cut by 5 bases, the J end by 6 bases, with 20 bases between. This CDR3 reads CASSLRGALALNSPLHF. CDR3 nucleotide sequence: TGTGCCAGCAGTCTAAGAGGAGCGTTGGCCCTTAATTCACCCCTCCACTTT.

This chain links TRBV12-3 or TRBV12-4 with TRBJ2-2; maybe TRBD1 (5 bases). The CDR3 is 13 residues long. The V gene lost 7 bases and the J gene lost 8 bases, with 14 bases spanning the gap. This chain's CDR3 is CASTQSRAGELFF. The CDR3 bases are TGTGCCAGCACCCAATCCAGGGCGGGGGAGCTGTTTTTT.

The chain combines TRBV10-3 with TRBJ2-2, with D unresolved. Germline CDR1 ENHRY, CDR2 SYGVKD. V was shortened by 3 bases and J by 3 bases, with 5 bases between the two germline ends. This CDR3 contains 13 residues. CDR3 bases: TGTGCCATCAGTGATAGAGACACCGGGGAGCTGTTTTTT. Protein product: CAISDRDTGELFF.

The chain combines TRBV9 with TRBJ1-2; 9 bases are shared with TRBD1. This CDR3 is 14 amino acids long. CDR1 SGDLS and CDR2 YYNGEE come from the germline V gene. V was clipped by 5 bases and J by 6 bases; unmatched bases: 8. CDR3 sequence (DNA): TGTGCCAGCAGTCGAAGGACAGGGGCCGATGGCTACACCTTC. Protein sequence: CASSRRTGADGYTF.

This chain links TRBV5-6 with TRBJ1-2, with a tentative D call TRBD1 (5 bases). CDR1 is SGHDT, CDR2 YYEEEE, per germline. The germline V and J ends were trimmed by 2 bases and 8 bases, with 13 bases remaining between them. The CDR3 sequence is 13 residues long. As DNA, the CDR3 is TGTGCCAGCAGCTTAAGGGGCTGGTGGGGCTACACCTTC. This translates into CASSLRGWWGYTF.

The chain employs TRBV3-1 (or the pseudogene TRBV3-2) and TRBJ2-1; the match to TRBD2 covers 9 bases. This CDR3 has 16 residues. V lost 3 bases and J lost 4; bases outside the gene matches: 7. Germline V gene lookup returns CDR1 LGHDT and CDR2 YNNKEL (reference sequence). CDR3 protein: CASSQVGGRVYNEQFF. The CDR3 nucleotides are TGTGCCAGCAGCCAGGTCGGCGGGAGGGTTTACAATGAGCAGTTCTTC.

CDR3 loop: CASITRGAEQYF. The CDR3 DNA sequence: TGTGCCAGCATCACCCGCGGGGCGGAGCAGTACTTC. The chain is built from TRBV2 and TRBJ2-7; D is possibly TRBD2 (6 bases). Germline V gene sequence: CDR1 SNHLY, CDR2 FYNNEI. This CDR3 is built from 12 residues. The germline V and J ends were trimmed by 7 bases and 7 bases, with 14 bases remaining between them.